This passage covers 19 T cell receptor beta chains from one sample sequenced in a study of shared clonotypes between healthy human individuals. The protocol was immunoSEQ multiplex PCR, while the TCRdb copy is restricted to in-frame clones and leaves out a portion. The sample lists about 1.5 million clones, approximately 98% seen once, with approximately 0.45% in the top ten. The sequenced material came from naive CD4+ T cells sorted from blood. Subset noted: CD45RA+ positively selected. The receptors derive from a man aged 25 to 45 in good health.

This chain uses TRBV19 with TRBJ2-3; 7 positions agree with TRBD2. V gave up 7 bases and J gave up 3 bases; unmatched junction bases: 7. Germline lookup yields CDR1 LNHDA and CDR2 SQIVND (reference sequence). The CDR3 spans 14 residues. The CDR3 sequence: CASNRAGRTDTQYF. The DNA of the CDR3 is TGTGCCAGTAATCGAGCCGGGAGGACAGATACGCAGTATTTT.

The genes are TRBV7-2 and TRBJ1-2; maybe TRBD1 (6 bases). Germline V gene lookup returns CDR1 SGHTA and CDR2 FQGNSA. Trimming stripped 4 bases from V and 0 bases from J, with 15 bases between. The CDR3 totals 16 residues. CDR3 sequence: CASSWGQGRANYGYTF. Written as DNA, the CDR3 is TGTGCCAGCAGCTGGGGGCAGGGACGGGCTAACTATGGCTACACCTTC.

The CDR3 DNA is TGTGCCAGCAGCTTTGGGCCGGGACTAGCAGATGAGCAGTTCTTC. Protein sequence: CASSFGPGLADEQFF. The rearrangement uses TRBV7-2 and TRBJ2-1; 9 bases align to TRBD2. This CDR3 is 15 amino acids long. Losses at the gene ends were 3 bases for V and 8 bases for J; bases not matched to a gene: 8. CDR1 SGHTA and CDR2 FQGNSA come from the germline V gene.

The chain carries TRBV7-2 and TRBJ2-1; D may be TRBD1 (5 bases). The CDR3 extends over 14 amino acids. The germline V gene encodes CDR1 SGHTA and CDR2 FQGNSA. Trimming removed 9 bases from V and 7 bases from J, with 19 bases in between. The CDR3 nucleotides read TGTGCCAGTCTTGGGGCAACGCTTATGAATGAGCAGTTCTTC. Amino acids: CASLGATLMNEQFF.

The J gene is TRBJ1-4, the V gene TRBV2; D uncertain. Germline CDR1 is SNHLY and CDR2 is FYNNEI. The V gene lost 6 bases and the J gene lost 4 bases, with 15 bases spanning the gap. This CDR3 comprises 15 residues. The CDR3 sequence is CASSPTGGGNEKLFF. The CDR3 DNA is TGTGCCAGCAGCCCAACCGGAGGAGGTAATGAAAAACTGTTTTTT.

The chain joins TRBV6-1 to TRBJ2-2, with D unresolved. The CDR3 has 14 amino acids. The germline CDR1 and CDR2 sequences are MNHNS and SASEGT. V was cut by 2 bases and J by 3 bases, with 7 bases left in between. This CDR3 is CASSELDYTGELFF. The CDR3 nucleotides read TGTGCCAGCAGTGAACTGGATTACACCGGGGAGCTGTTTTTT.

This clone was seen a single time. The V call is TRBV2, the J call TRBJ2-1; 7 bases align to TRBD2. The length of the CDR3 is 14 residues. Per germline, CDR1 SNHLY and CDR2 FYNNEI. Losses at the gene ends were 4 bases for V and 5 bases for J; bases not matched to a gene: 5. The CDR3 nucleotides read TGTGCCAGCAGTGCCCGACTAGCTCACAATGAGCAGTTCTTC. It yields the protein CASSARLAHNEQFF. The whole variable domain, filled in from reference TRBV2 and TRBJ2-1, reads EPEVTQTPSHQVTQMGQEVILRCVPISNHLYFYWYRQILGQKVEFLVSFYNNEISEKSEIFDDQFSVERPDGSNFTLKIRSTKLEDSAMYFCASSARLAHNEQFFGPGTRLTVL.

This sequence joins TRBV6-5 and TRBJ2-3; TRBD1 is a possible D gene (5 bases). Germline-derived CDR1 and CDR2 are MNHEY and SVGAGI. V dropped 5 bases and J dropped 5 bases, with 11 bases sitting between them. This CDR3 has 13 residues. The CDR3 spells CASSPQGGDTQYF. Here the CDR3 DNA reads TGTGCCAGCAGTCCTCAGGGCGGAGATACGCAGTATTTT.

The chain links TRBV7-9 to TRBJ1-5, with D tentatively TRBD1 (5 bases). The CDR3 is made up of 15 amino acids. Deletions cut 1 base from V and 7 bases from J, with 14 bases between. Germline CDR1 and CDR2: SEHNR and FQNEAQ (reference sequence). CDR3 bases: TGTGCCAGCAGCTTAGTAGCAGGGCTGGAGCAGCCCCAGCATTTT. Translation: CASSLVAGLEQPQHF.

This clone came up once. This rearrangement joins TRBV28 to TRBJ2-1; D is ambiguous. Trimming removed 5 bases at V and 9 bases at J, with 8 bases between. There are 11 residues in the CDR3. Germline loops: CDR1 MDHEN, CDR2 SYDVKM. The CDR3 spells CASSDVSEQFF. The CDR3 nucleotides are TGTGCCAGCAGTGACGTAAGTGAGCAGTTCTTC.

The chain employs TRBV6-5 and TRBJ2-1; tentatively, D is TRBD1 (6 bases). This CDR3 has 14 residues. Trimming stripped 2 bases from V and 6 bases from J, with 11 bases between. Germline V gene lookup returns CDR1 MNHEY and CDR2 SVGAGI. CDR3 protein: CASSYNGQLNEQFF. The CDR3, as DNA: TGTGCCAGCAGTTACAACGGACAGCTCAATGAGCAGTTCTTC.

V gene TRBV18 combines with J gene TRBJ2-1; D may be TRBD1 (5 bases). The CDR3 is 20 residues long. The germline CDR1 and CDR2 sequences are KGHSH and LQKENI. Deletions cut 2 bases from V and 0 bases from J, with 23 bases between. CDR3 DNA: TGTGCCAGCTCACCAAAGTCTCTCAGGGTCAACCCCAGCTCCTACAATGAGCAGTTCTTC. Translated: CASSPKSLRVNPSSYNEQFF.

The gene calls are TRBV9 and TRBJ2-7; 7 bases line up with TRBD1. V shed 1 base, J shed 4 bases, and the junction held 8 bases outside the gene matches. CDR3 length: 15 residues. The germline V gene encodes CDR1 SGDLS and CDR2 YYNGEE. The CDR3 region is CASSVRGTADYEQYF. In nucleotides, the CDR3 is TGTGCCAGCAGCGTACGAGGGACAGCGGATTACGAGCAGTACTTC.

This clone was detected once. CDR3 amino acids: CASSRNNEQFF. CDR3 in DNA: TGTGCCAGCTCACGGAACAATGAGCAGTTCTTC. The rearrangement joins TRBV18 to TRBJ2-1; D is undetermined. V lost 4 bases, J lost 5 bases, and 3 bases lay in between. Germline V lookup: CDR1 KGHSH, CDR2 LQKENI. The CDR3 is 11 amino acids.

Points on this clone: The identical CDR3 is also encoded by other nucleotide sequences in the sample. The CDR3 region has the DNA TGTGCCTGGAGCAGGGGCTCCTACGAGCAGTACTTC. Translation gives CAWSRGSYEQYF. The chain recombines TRBV30 with TRBJ2-7; D might be TRBD1 (6 bases). The CDR3 consists of 12 residues. V shed 3 bases and J shed 0 bases, with 6 bases lying between them. Germline V gene lookup returns CDR1 GTSNPN and CDR2 SVGIG (reference sequence).

The chain uses TRBV5-1 and TRBJ1-1, with TRBD1 matching 7 bases. This CDR3 spans 15 amino acids. Germline V gene lookup returns CDR1 SGHRS and CDR2 YFSETQ. Trimming at V came to 0 bases and at J to 6 bases, leaving 8 bases not matched to a gene. The CDR3 here is CASSLDRSGGSEAFF. For the CDR3, the DNA is TGCGCCAGCAGCTTGGACCGCTCAGGGGGGTCTGAAGCTTTCTTT.

The V gene is TRBV4-1, the J gene TRBJ2-7; D possibly corresponds to TRBD1 (7 bases). The CDR3 length is 16 residues. V lost 4 bases and J lost 4, with 20 bases in between. Looked up from germline, CDR1 is MGHRA and CDR2 is YSYEKL. CDR3 protein: CASSRPGAGGVYEQYF. The CDR3 DNA reads as TGCGCCAGCAGCCGCCCGGGGGCAGGGGGTGTTTACGAGCAGTACTTC.

The chain uses TRBV6-1 and TRBJ2-2; D possibly uses TRBD1 or TRBD2 (5 bases each). The CDR3 is 18 amino acids. V was clipped by 1 base and J by 1 base, with 16 bases between them. The V gene's germline CDR1 is MNHNS and CDR2 SASEGT. The CDR3 coding sequence is TGTGCCAGCAGTGAAGTTTTGGTCGGGGCCCAGAACACCGGGGAGCTGTTTTTT. This sequence encodes CASSEVLVGAQNTGELFF.

The chain links TRBV15 to TRBJ2-7; perhaps TRBD2 as D (5 bases). This CDR3 is built from 15 residues. The V gene's germline CDR1 is LNHNV and CDR2 YYDKDF (reference sequence). V was pared by 0 bases and J by 1 base, with 10 bases between. As DNA, the CDR3 is TGTGCCACCAGCAGAGACTCGGGAACATCCTACGAGCAGTACTTC. Its protein is CATSRDSGTSYEQYF.